The TCR beta chain under discussion was sequenced for a study of OX40 agonist ivuxolimab in advanced cancers. With regard to the full study: Ivuxolimab, which targeted the costimulatory receptor OX40 (CD134), was an agonistic, fully human IgG2 monoclonal antibody. Intravenous ivuxolimab was administered to patients every 2 weeks at six dose levels: 0.01, 0.1, 0.3, 1.5, 3 and 10 mg/kg. Patients were allowed to have had prior anti-PD-1, anti-PD-L1 or anti-CTLA-4 therapy, and approximately 40% of the dose-escalation patients had been treated with checkpoint inhibitors. Partial responses occurred in three dose-escalation patients: two with cutaneous melanoma and one with hepatocellular carcinoma. The dose-escalation cohort was about 87% male with a mean age of about 54 years, ranging from roughly 23 to 80. Among the 52 dose-escalation patients, some 20 had hepatocellular carcinoma, about 15 melanoma, 9 renal cell carcinoma and 9 head and neck cancer. The purpose of peripheral TCRbeta sequencing was to test whether ivuxolimab changed TCR sequence diversity and led to clonal T-cell expansion. The paper covers the monotherapy dose-escalation part of the phase I ivuxolimab trial, which included N = 52 patients. What the work shows at the level of the full study, not this receptor alone: Low levels of normalized T-cell clonal expansion were also seen in some nonresponding patients. Partial responders in the 0.1-3.0 mg/kg groups had among the lowest normalized peripheral clonal expansion, especially among CD8+ T cells. After ivuxolimab, CD8+ T cells had more expanded clones than CD4+ T cells on average. Antigen specificity was not determined for the clonally expanded peripheral T cells. At doses of 0.1 to 3.0 mg/kg, clonal expansion of both CD4+ and CD8+ blood T cells was observed from baseline to week 6.

The trial excluded patients who had a history of autoimmune disease or were on systemic immunosuppression. Peripheral blood for TCR sequencing was drawn from every dose cohort at baseline, at cycle 4 day 1 and at cycle 7 day 1. Samples were obtained from an open-label, multicenter, first-in-human phase I dose-escalation trial of ivuxolimab. The trial enrolled adults with locally advanced or metastatic head and neck squamous cell, hepatocellular, melanoma or renal cell carcinoma. Before TCR sequencing, CD4+ and CD8+ T cells were separately sorted from peripheral blood. About this clone itself: The antigen it binds to is not known. Nothing much larger sits one base from this clone, and base qualities are not available.

Genomic DNA was extracted from sorted cells for sequencing of the TCRbeta CDR3 region. TCRbeta CDR3 regions were sequenced using the immunoSEQ Assay. Held by TCRdb, this immuneACCESS table contains in-frame sequences only and omits some clones. Under half of the omission traces to an unresolved V gene where checked; the cause of the rest is unknown. The sample has around 30,000 clones on record, 84% of them singletons. The top ten hold about a fifth of the sample. Sequences SEHNR (CDR1) and FQNEAQ (CDR2) are obtained from the germline V gene (reference sequence). A distance of 17 bases separates the germline ends of V and J, which lose 5 bases and 3 bases respectively. From its cysteine to its phenylalanine, the CDR3 spans 15 amino acids. Only the CDR3 portion is preserved as DNA: 45 bases, with reading frame beginning at the first base.

Here the chain combines TRBV7-9 and TRBJ2-7; TRBD2 is perhaps the D gene, given 5 matching bases. This TCR was sampled from an adult with an advanced solid tumor such as melanoma, head and neck, liver or kidney cancer. This specimen consisted of CD4+ or CD8+ T cells sorted from blood, obtained in a trial of the OX40 agonist ivuxolimab. The base sequence is TGTGCCAGCAGCCCCCGCCGCGGGCCAAACTACGAGCAGTACTTC. Translated, it reads CASSPRRGPNYEQYF.